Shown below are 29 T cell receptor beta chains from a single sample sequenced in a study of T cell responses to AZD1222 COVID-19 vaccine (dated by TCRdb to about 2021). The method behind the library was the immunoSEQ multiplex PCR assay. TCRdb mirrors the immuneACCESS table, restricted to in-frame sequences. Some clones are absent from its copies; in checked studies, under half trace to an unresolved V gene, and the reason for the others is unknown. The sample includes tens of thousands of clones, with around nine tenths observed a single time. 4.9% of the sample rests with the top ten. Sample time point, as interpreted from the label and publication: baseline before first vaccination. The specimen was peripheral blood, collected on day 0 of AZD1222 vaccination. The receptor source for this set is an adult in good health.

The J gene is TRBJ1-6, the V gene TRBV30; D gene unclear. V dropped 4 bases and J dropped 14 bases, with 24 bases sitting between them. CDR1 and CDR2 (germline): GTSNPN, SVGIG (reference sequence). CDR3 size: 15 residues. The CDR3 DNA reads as TGTGCCTGGATCCAGGCTGACTGCCCGCAATGTGCCCTCCACTTT. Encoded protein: CAWIQADCPQCALHF.

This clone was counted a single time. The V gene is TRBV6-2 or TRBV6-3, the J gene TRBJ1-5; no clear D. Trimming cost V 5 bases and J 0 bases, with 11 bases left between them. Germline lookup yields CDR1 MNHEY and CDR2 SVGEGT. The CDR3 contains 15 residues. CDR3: CASSTNLDSNQPQHF. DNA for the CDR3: TGTGCCAGCAGTACGAATTTAGATAGCAATCAGCCCCAGCATTTT.

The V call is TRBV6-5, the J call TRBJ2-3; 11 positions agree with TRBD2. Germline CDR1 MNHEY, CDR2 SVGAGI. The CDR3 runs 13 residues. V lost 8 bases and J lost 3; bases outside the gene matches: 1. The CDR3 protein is CASLAGGTDTQYF. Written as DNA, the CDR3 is TGTGCCAGCTTAGCGGGGGGGACAGATACGCAGTATTTT.

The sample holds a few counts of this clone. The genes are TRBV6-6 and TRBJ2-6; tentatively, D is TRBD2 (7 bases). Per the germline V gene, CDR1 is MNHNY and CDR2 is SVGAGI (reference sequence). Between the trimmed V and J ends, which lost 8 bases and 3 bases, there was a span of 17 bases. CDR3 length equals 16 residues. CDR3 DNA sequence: TGTGCCAGCTACTCGAGGGGGGGCAGTGGGGCCAACGTCCTGACTTTC. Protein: CASYSRGGSGANVLTF.

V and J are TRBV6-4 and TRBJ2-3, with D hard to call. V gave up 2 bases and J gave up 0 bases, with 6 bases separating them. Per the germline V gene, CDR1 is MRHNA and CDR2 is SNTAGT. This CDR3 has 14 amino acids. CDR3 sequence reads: CASSDRISTDTQYF. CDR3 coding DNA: TGTGCCAGCAGTGACAGAATTAGCACAGATACGCAGTATTTT.

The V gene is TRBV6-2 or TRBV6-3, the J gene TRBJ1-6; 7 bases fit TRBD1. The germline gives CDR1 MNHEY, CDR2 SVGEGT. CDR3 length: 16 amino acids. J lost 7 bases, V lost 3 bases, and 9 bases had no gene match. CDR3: CASSYSGTVGNSPLHF. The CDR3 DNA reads TGTGCCAGCAGTTATTCCGGGACAGTTGGAAATTCACCCCTCCACTTT.

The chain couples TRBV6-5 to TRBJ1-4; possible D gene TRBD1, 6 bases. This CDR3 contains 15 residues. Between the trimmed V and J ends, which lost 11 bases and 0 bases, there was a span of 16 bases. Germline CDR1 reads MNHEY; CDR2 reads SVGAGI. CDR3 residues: CASRGGPATNEKLFF. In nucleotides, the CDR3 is TGTGCCTCCAGGGGTGGCCCTGCAACTAATGAAAAACTGTTTTTT.

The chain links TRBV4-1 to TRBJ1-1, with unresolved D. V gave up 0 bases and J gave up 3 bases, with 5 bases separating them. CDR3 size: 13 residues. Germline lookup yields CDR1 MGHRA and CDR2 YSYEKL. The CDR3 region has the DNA TGCGCCAGCAGCCAAGATAGGGACACTGAAGCTTTCTTT. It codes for CASSQDRDTEAFF.

This chain's CDR3 is CASSPRLGGMNTEAFF. The CDR3 nucleotides read TGTGCCAGCTCACCACGGCTGGGAGGGATGAACACTGAAGCTTTCTTT. The gene calls are TRBV18 and TRBJ1-1; D unresolved. Germline loops: CDR1 KGHSH, CDR2 LQKENI. CDR3 length: 16 residues. V dropped 1 base and J dropped 0 bases, with 12 bases sitting between them.

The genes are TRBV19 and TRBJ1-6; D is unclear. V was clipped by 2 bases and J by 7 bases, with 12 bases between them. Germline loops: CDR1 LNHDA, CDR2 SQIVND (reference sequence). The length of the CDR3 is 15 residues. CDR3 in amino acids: CASSILGGLNSPLHF. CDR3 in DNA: TGTGCCAGTAGTATACTCGGAGGGTTGAATTCACCCCTCCACTTT. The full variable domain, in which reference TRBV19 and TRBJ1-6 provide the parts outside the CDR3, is DGGITQSPKYLFRKEGQNVTLSCEQNLNHDAMYWYRQDPGQGLRLIYYSQIVNDFQKGDIAEGYSVSREKKESFPLTVTSAQKNPTAFYLCASSILGGLNSPLHFGNGTRLTVT.

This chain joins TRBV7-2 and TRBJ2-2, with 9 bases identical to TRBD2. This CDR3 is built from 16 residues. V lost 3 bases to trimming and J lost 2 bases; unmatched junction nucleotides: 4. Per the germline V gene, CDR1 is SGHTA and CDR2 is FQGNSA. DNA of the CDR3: TGTGCCAGCAGCTTTGCGGGGGGGTTAAACACCGGGGAGCTGTTTTTT. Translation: CASSFAGGLNTGELFF.

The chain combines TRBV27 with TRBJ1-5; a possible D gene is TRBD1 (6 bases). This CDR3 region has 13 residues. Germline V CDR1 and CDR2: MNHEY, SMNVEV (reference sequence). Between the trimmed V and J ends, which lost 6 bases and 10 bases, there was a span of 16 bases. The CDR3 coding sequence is TGTGCCAGCAGCAGGACAGTACAATCTCCCCAGCATTTT. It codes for CASSRTVQSPQHF.

The CDR3 DNA sequence: TGTGCCAGCAGCTCCTCTGGGGAGACCCAGTACTTC. It codes for CASSSSGETQYF. This chain uses TRBV12-3 or TRBV12-4 with TRBJ2-5; D unresolved. The CDR3 has 12 amino acids. The V end was cut by 6 bases, the J end by 5 bases, with 10 bases between.

CDR3 sequence: CASSRTGGTEAFF. For the CDR3, the DNA is TGTGCCAGCAGTCGAACAGGGGGCACTGAAGCTTTCTTT. V is TRBV12-3 or TRBV12-4 and J is TRBJ1-1, with 8 nucleotides matching TRBD1. CDR3 size: 13 residues. V dropped 5 bases and J dropped 4; count of bases not matched to a gene: 3.

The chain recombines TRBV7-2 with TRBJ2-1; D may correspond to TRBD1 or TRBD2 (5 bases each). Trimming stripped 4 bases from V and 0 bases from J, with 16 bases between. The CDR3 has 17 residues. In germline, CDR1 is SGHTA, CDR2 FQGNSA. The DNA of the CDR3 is TGTGCCAGCAGCTCCGATTCATCTGGGACCTCCTACAATGAGCAGTTCTTC. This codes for CASSSDSSGTSYNEQFF.

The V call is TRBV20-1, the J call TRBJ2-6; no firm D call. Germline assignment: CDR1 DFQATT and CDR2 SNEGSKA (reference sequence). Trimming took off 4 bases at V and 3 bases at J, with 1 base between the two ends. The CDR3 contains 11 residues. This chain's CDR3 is CSANGANVLTF. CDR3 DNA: TGCAGTGCTAATGGGGCCAACGTCCTGACTTTC.

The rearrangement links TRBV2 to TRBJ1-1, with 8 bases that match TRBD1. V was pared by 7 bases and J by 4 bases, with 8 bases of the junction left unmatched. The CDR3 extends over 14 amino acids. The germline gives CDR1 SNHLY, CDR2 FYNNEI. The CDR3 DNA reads TGTGCCAGCATGAACAGGGGGAGGTCCACTGAAGCTTTCTTT. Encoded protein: CASMNRGRSTEAFF.

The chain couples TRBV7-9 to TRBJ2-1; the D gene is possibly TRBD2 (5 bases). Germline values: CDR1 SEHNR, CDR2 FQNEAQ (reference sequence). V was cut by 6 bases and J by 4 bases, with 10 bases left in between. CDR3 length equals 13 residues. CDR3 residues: CASSERDYNEQFF. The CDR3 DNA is TGTGCCAGCAGTGAGAGGGATTACAATGAGCAGTTCTTC.

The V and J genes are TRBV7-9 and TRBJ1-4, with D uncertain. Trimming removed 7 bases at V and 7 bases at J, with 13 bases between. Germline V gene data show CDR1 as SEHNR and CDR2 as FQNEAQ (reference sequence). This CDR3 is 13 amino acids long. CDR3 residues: CASTPGSGEKLFF. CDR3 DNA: TGTGCCAGCACCCCCGGTTCGGGTGAAAAACTGTTTTTT.

CDR3 loop: CAWNRFGTAGANVLTF. CDR3 in DNA: TGTGCCTGGAACCGCTTCGGGACAGCTGGGGCCAACGTCCTGACTTTC. The V call is TRBV30, the J call TRBJ2-6, with 7 bases lining up with TRBD1. With 4 bases clipped from V and 2 bases from J, the junction kept 8 bases outside the gene matches. The germline CDR1 and CDR2 sequences are GTSNPN and SVGIG (reference sequence). The CDR3 sequence is 16 residues long.

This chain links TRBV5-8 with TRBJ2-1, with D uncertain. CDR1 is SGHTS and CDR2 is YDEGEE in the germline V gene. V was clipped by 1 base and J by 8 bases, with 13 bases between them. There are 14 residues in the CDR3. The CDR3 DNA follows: TGTGCCAGCAGCTTGTATCCAGGAGATGATGAGCAGTTCTTC. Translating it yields CASSLYPGDDEQFF.

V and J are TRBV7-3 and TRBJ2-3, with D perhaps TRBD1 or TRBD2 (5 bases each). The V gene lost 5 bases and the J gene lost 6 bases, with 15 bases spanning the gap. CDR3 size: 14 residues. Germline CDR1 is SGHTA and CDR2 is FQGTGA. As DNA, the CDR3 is TGTGCCAGCAGCGACCGGGACCCCCCGGATACGCAGTATTTT. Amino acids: CASSDRDPPDTQYF.

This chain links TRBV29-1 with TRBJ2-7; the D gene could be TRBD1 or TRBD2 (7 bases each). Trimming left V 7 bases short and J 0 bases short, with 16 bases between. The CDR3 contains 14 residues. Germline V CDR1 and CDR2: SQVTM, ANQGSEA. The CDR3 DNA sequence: TGCAGCGCCAGACAGGGAGGGAGCTCCTACGAGCAGTACTTC. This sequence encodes CSARQGGSSYEQYF.

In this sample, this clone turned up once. The CDR3 DNA sequence: TGTGCCAGCAGTCCCGGGAGGGGTAATTCACCCCTCCACTTT. Residues: CASSPGRGNSPLHF. The chain carries TRBV6-5 and TRBJ1-6; TRBD1 is a possible D gene (5 bases). The CDR3 consists of 14 residues. Germline loops: CDR1 MNHEY, CDR2 SVGAGI. Trimming took 5 bases from V and 6 from J, leaving 11 bases between them.

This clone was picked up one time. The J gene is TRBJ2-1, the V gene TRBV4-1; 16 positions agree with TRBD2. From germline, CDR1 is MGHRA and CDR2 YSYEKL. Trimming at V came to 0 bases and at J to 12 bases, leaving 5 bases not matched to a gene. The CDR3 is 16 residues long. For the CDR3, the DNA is TGCGCCAGCAGCCAAGAAGGGACTAGCGGGGGGGCCGGGCAGTTCTTC. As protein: CASSQEGTSGGAGQFF.

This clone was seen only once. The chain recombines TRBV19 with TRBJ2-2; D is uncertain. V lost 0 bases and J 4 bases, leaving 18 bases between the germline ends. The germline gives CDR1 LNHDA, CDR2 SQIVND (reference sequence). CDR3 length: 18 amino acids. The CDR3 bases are TGTGCCAGTAGTATAGATCGGATCCGAACCCAAGGCACCGGGGAGCTGTTTTTT. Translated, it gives CASSIDRIRTQGTGELFF.

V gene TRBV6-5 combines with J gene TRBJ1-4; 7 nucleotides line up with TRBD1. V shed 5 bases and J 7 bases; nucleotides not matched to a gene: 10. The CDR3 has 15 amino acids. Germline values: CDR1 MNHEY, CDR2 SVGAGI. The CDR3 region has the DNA TGTGCCAGCAGTCGCACAGGGGCGCTGAGTGAAAAACTGTTTTTT. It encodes CASSRTGALSEKLFF.

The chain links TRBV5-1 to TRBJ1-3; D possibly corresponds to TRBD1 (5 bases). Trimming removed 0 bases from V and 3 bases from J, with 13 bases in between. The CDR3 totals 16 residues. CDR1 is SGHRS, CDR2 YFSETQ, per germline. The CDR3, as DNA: TGCGCCAGCAGCTTGGACTCGGGGGTAGGTGGAAACACCATATATTTT. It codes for CASSLDSGVGGNTIYF.

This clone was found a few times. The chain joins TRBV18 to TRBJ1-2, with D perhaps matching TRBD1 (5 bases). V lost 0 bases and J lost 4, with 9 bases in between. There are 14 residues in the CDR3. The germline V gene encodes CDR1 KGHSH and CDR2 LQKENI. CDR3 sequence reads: CASSPPAGGYGYTF. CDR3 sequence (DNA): TGTGCCAGCTCACCACCGGCGGGGGGCTATGGCTACACCTTC.